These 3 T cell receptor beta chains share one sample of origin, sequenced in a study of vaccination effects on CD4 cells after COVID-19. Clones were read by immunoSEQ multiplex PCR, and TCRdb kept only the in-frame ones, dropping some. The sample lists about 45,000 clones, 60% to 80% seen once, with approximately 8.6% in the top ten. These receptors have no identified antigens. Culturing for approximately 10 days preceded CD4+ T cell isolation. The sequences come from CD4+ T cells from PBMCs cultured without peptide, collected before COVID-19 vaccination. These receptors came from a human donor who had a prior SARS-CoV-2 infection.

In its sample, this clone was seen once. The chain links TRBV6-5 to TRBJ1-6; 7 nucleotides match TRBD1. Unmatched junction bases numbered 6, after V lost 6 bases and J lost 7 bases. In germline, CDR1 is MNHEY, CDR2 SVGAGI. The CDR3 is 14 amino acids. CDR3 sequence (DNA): TGTGCCAGCAGGCAACAGGGGTTGAATTCACCCCTCCACTTT. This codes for CASRQQGLNSPLHF.

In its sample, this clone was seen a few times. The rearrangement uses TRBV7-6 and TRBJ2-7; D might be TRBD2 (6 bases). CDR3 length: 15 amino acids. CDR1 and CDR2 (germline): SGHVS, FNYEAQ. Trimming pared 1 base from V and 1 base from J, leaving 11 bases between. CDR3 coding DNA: TGTGCCAGCAGCTTAGTAGCGGCCAGTTCCTACGAGCAGTACTTC. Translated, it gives CASSLVAASSYEQYF.

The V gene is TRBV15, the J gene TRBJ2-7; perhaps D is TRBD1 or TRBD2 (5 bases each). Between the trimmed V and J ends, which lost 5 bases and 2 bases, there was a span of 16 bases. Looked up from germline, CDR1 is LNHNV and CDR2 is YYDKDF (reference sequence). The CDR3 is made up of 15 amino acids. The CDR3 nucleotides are TGTGCCACCAGCGCTGCCGGGACCTTAACCTACGAGCAGTACTTC. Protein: CATSAAGTLTYEQYF.